This TCR beta chain originates from a study of cytomegalovirus exposure and HLA in healthy donors. Study in general: Drawn from HLA-typed donors, around 85 million unique TCRs were held in an early data release.

Notes on the study in general: Roughly even sequencing depth across donors was the assumption behind the presence/absence analyses. A later analysis found that most CMV-associated TCR beta chains appeared HLA-restricted. A few V segments could not be told apart, such as TRBV6-2 and TRBV6-3, and were left out.

Worth noting for this clone: Its antigen is currently unknown.

The ends were cut back, 5 bases at V and 3 bases at J, with 22 bases in the middle. Germline-derived CDR1 and CDR2 are SGHDN and FVKESK. This CDR3 contains 17 residues. This PCR relied on a set of 60 Vbeta primers and 13 Jbeta primers. Assay: immunoSEQ multiplex PCR; the TCRdb copy retains only in-frame clones and omits some. The sample consists of fewer than 250,000 clones, about 80% of them appearing once. The source of this sequence is a woman aged 45 to 65 in good health and CMV-seropositive. The chain carries TRBV14 and TRBJ1-2; the D is unclear. The sequenced sample consisted of PBMCs. The DNA for the CDR3 is TGTGCCAGCAGCAGTCTACGAGGTCGGAGGTCGGACTATGGCTACACCTTC. It translates to CASSSLRGRRSDYGYTF.